This T cell receptor beta chain was found in a study of T-cell memory formation after mild COVID-19. Study-level background: TCR clustering was largely donor specific. Notes on the study in general: Day 15 to 85 contracting clones showed balanced CD4/CD8; day 15 to 37 expanders favored CD4+. CD4+ contracting clones were mainly CM and EM; CD8+ ones, EMRA.

Note on this clonotype: Its antigen is currently unknown.

A 5'RACE reaction primed in the constant segment made cDNA libraries of TCR alpha and TCR beta, and these carried sample barcodes and UMIs. TCRdb fed the 5' RACE reads into MiXCR, producing one record per CDR3 protein. The table has over 95,000 distinct CDR3 sequences, 20% to 25% seen once. The material sequenced was PBMCs or a T cell subset sorted from them (not recorded which). The TCR comes from a man between 18 and 35 years old who had mild COVID-19 (a few samples of this study predate the infection). Cell type and time point are not known.

The CDR3 region is CASSWGYEAFF. The CDR3 DNA follows: TGCGCCAGCTCCTGGGGGTATGAAGCTTTCTTT. This chain connects TRBV4-1 to TRBJ1-1, with a tentative D call TRBD1 (5 bases). The CDR3 length is 11 residues. Germline CDR1 is MGHRA and CDR2 is YSYEKL. The V end was cut by 8 bases, the J end by 7 bases, with 11 bases between.